The 17 T cell receptor beta chains presented below share a single source sample, sequenced in a study of shared clonotypes between healthy human individuals. Clones were sequenced by immunoSEQ multiplex PCR, and TCRdb holds only the in-frame ones, with some missing. The repertoire includes 2.3 million or so clones, more than 80% of them detected once, and 0.39% sits in the top ten. The sample comprised naive CD4+ T cells from PBMCs. Subset of the sample: CD45RA+ positively selected. The receptors come from a man younger than 35 in good health. Some clones in this sample may be carry-over from other donors' samples.

The chain couples TRBV7-3 to TRBJ1-5; the D is unclear. CDR3 size: 14 residues. Germline CDR1 reads SGHTA; CDR2 reads FQGTGA. Trimming stripped 3 bases from V and 7 bases from J, with 13 bases between. The CDR3 here is CASSFGLVEQPQHF. The DNA for the CDR3 is TGTGCCAGCAGCTTTGGGCTGGTCGAACAGCCCCAGCATTTT.

This chain uses TRBV19 with TRBJ2-7; tentative D call: TRBD2 (6 bases). From germline, CDR1 is LNHDA and CDR2 SQIVND (reference sequence). V was trimmed by 4 bases and J by 2 bases, leaving 15 bases between them. This CDR3 comprises 15 residues. The CDR3 sequence is CASSNSGRAPYEQYF. CDR3 coding DNA: TGTGCCAGTAGTAACAGCGGGCGGGCCCCCTACGAGCAGTACTTC.

This chain joins TRBV7-8 and TRBJ1-4; D is perhaps TRBD1 (6 bases). The CDR3 extends over 15 amino acids. Germline-derived CDR1 and CDR2 are SGHVS and FQNEAQ. Trimming stripped 2 bases from V and 8 bases from J, with 15 bases between. The CDR3 region is CASSLIAGGREKLFF. Written as DNA, the CDR3 is TGTGCCAGCAGCTTAATTGCGGGGGGCAGAGAAAAACTGTTTTTT. The variable domain in full, completed from reference TRBV7-8 and TRBJ1-4, reads GAGVSQSPRYKVAKRGQDVALRCDPISGHVSLFWYQQALGQGPEFLTYFQNEAQLDKSGLPSDRFFAERPEGSVSTLKIQRTQQEDSAVYLCASSLIAGGREKLFFGSGTQLSVL.

This clone was recorded once. J is TRBJ2-1 and V is TRBV6-6; D uncertain. There are 12 residues in the CDR3. Trimming took 6 bases from V and 7 from J, leaving 10 bases between them. Per the germline V gene, CDR1 is MNHNY and CDR2 is SVGAGI (reference sequence). The CDR3 region is CASRTLTNEQFF. In DNA form, the CDR3 reads TGTGCCAGCAGGACACTAACGAATGAGCAGTTCTTC.

The rearrangement links TRBV10-3 to TRBJ1-4; D ambiguous. CDR1 and CDR2 from the germline V gene are ENHRY and SYGVKD. Trimming took off 10 bases at V and 8 bases at J, with 14 bases between the two ends. The CDR3 is made up of 12 amino acids. The CDR3 coding sequence is TGTGCCACCTCACCCCAACGAGAAAAACTGTTTTTT. Amino acids: CATSPQREKLFF.

The chain carries TRBV6-6 and TRBJ1-1; 12 bases align to TRBD1. The germline gives CDR1 MNHNY, CDR2 SVGAGI (reference sequence). This CDR3 contains 16 residues. Unmatched junction bases numbered 6, after V lost 0 bases and J lost 7 bases. The CDR3 coding sequence is TGTGCCAGCAGTTACTCGGAGGGACAGGGGGCTGTTGAAGCTTTCTTT. Its translation is CASSYSEGQGAVEAFF.

V is TRBV28 and J is TRBJ2-1; TRBD2 aligns across 11 bases. This CDR3 is built from 16 residues. The germline V gene has CDR1 MDHEN and CDR2 SYDVKM. After removal of 8 bases from V and 4 bases from J, the junction contained 10 bases not matched to a gene. In DNA form, the CDR3 reads TGTGCCAGCCCCGCGAACGTAGCGGGAGGGTACAATGAGCAGTTCTTC. This codes for CASPANVAGGYNEQFF.

The CDR3 protein is CASSLAGIHEQYF. The DNA of the CDR3 is TGCGCCAGCAGCTTGGCGGGTATCCACGAGCAGTACTTC. The gene calls are TRBV5-1 and TRBJ2-7; D uncertain. This CDR3 contains 13 residues. CDR1 is SGHRS, CDR2 YFSETQ, per germline. V lost 0 bases to trimming and J lost 5 bases, with 9 bases between them.

The chain is built from TRBV6-1 and TRBJ2-3, with TRBD2 matching 8 bases. This CDR3 spans 17 amino acids. Looked up from germline, CDR1 is MNHNS and CDR2 is SASEGT. Trimming took 3 bases from V and 5 from J; bases not matched to a gene: 13. The CDR3 DNA reads TGTGCCAGCAGTGATGCTGCGGGACTAGATTGGGGAGATACGCAGTATTTT. Residues: CASSDAAGLDWGDTQYF.

This chain links TRBV7-2 with TRBJ2-1; a possible D gene is TRBD2 (6 bases). Germline V gene data show CDR1 as SGHTA and CDR2 as FQGNSA. The germline V and J ends were trimmed by 0 bases and 8 bases, with 14 bases remaining between them. The CDR3 is made up of 15 amino acids. The CDR3 spells CASSLAGRGGDEQFF. Written as DNA, the CDR3 is TGTGCCAGCAGCTTAGCTGGGCGGGGTGGCGATGAGCAGTTCTTC.

In the case of this clone: This specimen includes other DNA sequences encoding the same CDR3. The chain links TRBV5-1 to TRBJ2-3; 7 bases map to TRBD2. Looked up from germline, CDR1 is SGHRS and CDR2 is YFSETQ. V trimming: 2 bases; J trimming: 3 bases; junction bases outside the gene matches: 3. The CDR3 is 14 amino acids. The CDR3: CASSFGSGTDTQYF. In DNA form, the CDR3 reads TGCGCCAGCAGCTTTGGTAGCGGGACAGATACGCAGTATTTT.

This sequence joins TRBV18 and TRBJ2-7; 7 bases match TRBD1. CDR1 is KGHSH and CDR2 is LQKENI in the germline V gene. This CDR3 is 15 amino acids long. Trimming cost V 3 bases and J 0 bases; bases outside gene matches: 5. For the CDR3, the DNA is TGTGCCAGCTCACCCGGACAGGCTGTCTCCTACGAGCAGTACTTC. As protein: CASSPGQAVSYEQYF.

Regarding this clone: This CDR3 is also generated by other DNA sequences in the sample. The J gene is TRBJ1-5, the V gene TRBV18; no definite D call. The CDR3 consists of 13 residues. Germline V CDR1 and CDR2: KGHSH, LQKENI. Trimming shortened V by 3 bases and J by 7 bases, and 10 bases separated the two germline ends. CDR3 bases: TGTGCCAGCTCACCGGGCGGTCCCCAGCCCCAGCATTTT. Translating it yields CASSPGGPQPQHF.

A note on this clone: Other nucleotide sequences from this sample produce the same CDR3. This chain joins TRBV28 and TRBJ2-7; a weak D match, TRBD1 (5 bases). Trimming left V 2 bases short and J 3 bases short, with 8 bases between. The CDR3 is 13 residues long. Germline CDR1 is MDHEN and CDR2 is SYDVKM. The chain's CDR3 is CASSLLDSYEQYF. In DNA form, the CDR3 reads TGTGCCAGCAGTTTACTAGACAGCTACGAGCAGTACTTC.

The chain uses TRBV30 and TRBJ2-3, with a possible D match to TRBD2 (6 bases). Trimming left V 3 bases short and J 2 bases short, with 21 bases between. The CDR3 has 17 residues. The germline V gene encodes CDR1 GTSNPN and CDR2 SVGIG (reference sequence). CDR3 DNA sequence: TGTGCCTGGAGAAGGGCGGGAAGAAGACCTACCACAGATACGCAGTATTTT. Protein: CAWRRAGRRPTTDTQYF.

This clone was detected only once. The V call is TRBV5-1, the J call TRBJ1-5; 8 nucleotides match TRBD1. Per the germline V gene, CDR1 is SGHRS and CDR2 is YFSETQ. The V segment lost 4 bases and the J segment 5 bases; nucleotides outside the gene matches: 5. This CDR3 has 14 residues. Written as DNA, the CDR3 is TGCGCCAGCAGCCTGGAGACAGGGGATCAGCCCCAGCATTTT. Translation gives CASSLETGDQPQHF.

V is TRBV30 and J is TRBJ2-7, with D uncertain. Trimming left V 1 base short and J 6 bases short, with 10 bases between. The CDR3 is 12 residues long. From germline, CDR1 is GTSNPN and CDR2 SVGIG (reference sequence). The CDR3 nucleotides are TGTGCCTGGAGTGCATTTACCTCCGAGCAGTACTTC. This codes for CAWSAFTSEQYF.